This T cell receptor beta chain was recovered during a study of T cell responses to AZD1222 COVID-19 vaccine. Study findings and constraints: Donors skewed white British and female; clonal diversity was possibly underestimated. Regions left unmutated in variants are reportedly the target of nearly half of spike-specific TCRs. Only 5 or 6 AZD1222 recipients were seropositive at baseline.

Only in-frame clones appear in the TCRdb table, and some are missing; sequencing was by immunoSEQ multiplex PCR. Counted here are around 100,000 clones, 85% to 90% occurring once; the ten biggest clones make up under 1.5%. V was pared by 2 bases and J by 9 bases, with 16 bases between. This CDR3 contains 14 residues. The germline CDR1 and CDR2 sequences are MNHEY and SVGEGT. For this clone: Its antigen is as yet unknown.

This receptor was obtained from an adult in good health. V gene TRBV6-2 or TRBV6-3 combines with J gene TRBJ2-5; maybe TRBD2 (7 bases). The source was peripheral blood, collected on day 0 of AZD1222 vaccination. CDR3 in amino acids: CASSYPAGHGAQYF. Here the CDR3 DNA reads TGTGCCAGCAGTTACCCAGCGGGACATGGTGCCCAGTACTTC.